This TCR beta chain was recovered during a study of blood T cell repertoires in COVID-19. As for the study in general: The analysed material was cDNA or gDNA that came from T cells, B-cell-depleted T cells, or PBMCs.

Generated by immunoSEQ multiplex PCR, the TCRdb table keeps only in-frame clones and is missing some. The sample comprises 150,000 to 200,000 clones, roughly 82% of which are singletons, and about 4.9% rests with the top ten. Germline CDR1 and CDR2: SGHKS and YYEKEE (reference sequence). The CDR3 loop spans 11 amino acids. V shed 2 bases and J shed 10 bases, with 9 bases lying between them. The chain links TRBV5-5 to TRBJ1-1; no reliable D call. Sequencing input: peripheral blood. The clonotype comes from a woman under 40 with acute or convalescent COVID-19. In nucleotides, the CDR3 is TGTGCCAGCAGCTTTCCGGGGAGAGCTTTCTTT. This translates into CASSFPGRAFF.